These T cell receptor beta chains were read from a single sample in a study of control samples from healthy donors and cancer patients. The assay was immunoSEQ multiplex PCR, and TCRdb's table has in-frame clones only and misses some. The data show more than 95,000 clones, with over 75% seen just once and approximately 1.1% held by the top ten. Sequences were obtained from PBMCs. The source is a woman between 50 and 59 years old with colorectal cancer. The conserved cysteine and the conserved F or W are not part of the CDR3 here. Fields, in order: CDR3 protein, J gene, V gene.

ASSEEKGGFSNQPQH TRBJ1-5 TRBV2
ATESGGSDTQY TRBJ2-3 TRBV7-9
ASSAQTSDEQF TRBJ2-1 TRBV9
ASSLKSTTEAF TRBJ1-1 TRBV7-9
ASSLGGLGYNEQF TRBJ2-1 TRBV5-1
ASTPTPDRAYEQY TRBJ2-7 TRBV6-5
ASSPRLAGVVSGANVLT TRBJ2-6 TRBV18
ASSLGNTGELF TRBJ2-2 TRBV7-6
ASSLVGWGVEQY TRBJ2-7 TRBV11-2
ASSSIRTGENYEQY TRBJ2-7 TRBV19
ASSLVGTGSYGYT TRBJ1-2 TRBV5-8
ATSRDRELYDTQY TRBJ2-3 TRBV15
ATSRTRVYEQY TRBJ2-7 TRBV15
ASMGGATYEQY TRBJ2-7 TRBV28
ASSQGTTDTQY TRBJ2-3 TRBV3-1/TRBV3-2
ASSGAGLAGGPTRY TRBJ2-3 TRBV11-2
ASSWDRVQY TRBJ2-7 TRBV5-5
ASSPQGAGEKLF TRBJ1-4 TRBV19
ASSRGTSGSYEQY TRBJ2-7 TRBV6-5
ASSLSPGVTEAF TRBJ1-1 TRBV27
ASSQSRPSGSFPNNEQF TRBJ2-1 TRBV6-6
SVRRPMGGEDLSYEQY TRBJ2-7 TRBV29-1
SASPLAEYGNTIY TRBJ1-3 TRBV20-1